This T cell receptor beta chain was profiled in a study of spatial heterogeneity in lung cancer. The overall study: Sequencing consistently turned up more beta-chain sequences than alpha-chain sequences. The average appearance count of each unique TCR and UMI combination in raw reads was more than nine.

Germline loops: CDR1 LGHDT, CDR2 YNNKEL (reference sequence). The CDR3 is 13 residues long. The V end lost 6 bases, the J end lost 1 base, and 9 bases lay between the germline ends. Specified time point: sample taken at primary tumor resection. Whole RNA, which was extracted from tumor, nontumor lung tissue or frozen PBMC, was sequenced without any cell sorting. The cohort: approximately 66 early-stage, untreated non-small cell lung cancer patients. This clonotype showed up many times. Its antigen remains unidentified. MiXCR was run by TCRdb on the 5' RACE reads, yielding one entry per CDR3 protein. Of about 28,000 distinct CDR3 sequences listed, roughly 8.4% are singletons. Study-wide findings and caveats: The appearance of ubiquitous expanded tumor TCRs in blood was greater at resection than follow-up.

J is TRBJ1-1 and V is TRBV3-1, with D possibly TRBD1 on 5 matching bases. Sequenced material: PBMCs, taken at surgery. The sequence was obtained from a female donor with early-stage non-small cell lung cancer. In nucleotides, the CDR3 is TGTGCCAGCAGGGTAGGACAGAACACTGAAGCTTTCTTT. It specifies CASRVGQNTEAFF. Filled out from reference TRBV3-1 and TRBJ1-1, the complete variable domain reads DTAVSQTPKYLVTQMGNDKSIKCEQNLGHDTMYWYKQDSKKFLKIMFSYNNKELIINETVPNRFSPKSPDKAHLNLHINSLELGDSAVYFCASRVGQNTEAFFGQGTRLTVV.